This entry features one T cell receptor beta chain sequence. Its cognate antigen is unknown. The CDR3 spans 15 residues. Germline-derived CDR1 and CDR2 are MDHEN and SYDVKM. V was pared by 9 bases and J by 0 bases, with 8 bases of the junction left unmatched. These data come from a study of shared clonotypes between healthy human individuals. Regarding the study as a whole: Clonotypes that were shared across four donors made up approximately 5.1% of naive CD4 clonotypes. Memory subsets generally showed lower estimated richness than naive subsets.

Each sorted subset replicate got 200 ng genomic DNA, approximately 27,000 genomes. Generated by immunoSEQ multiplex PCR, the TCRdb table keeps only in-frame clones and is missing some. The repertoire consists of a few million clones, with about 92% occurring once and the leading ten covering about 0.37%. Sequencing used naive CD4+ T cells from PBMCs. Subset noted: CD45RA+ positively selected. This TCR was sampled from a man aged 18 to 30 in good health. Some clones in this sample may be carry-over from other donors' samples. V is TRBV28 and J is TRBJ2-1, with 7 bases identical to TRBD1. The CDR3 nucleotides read TGTGCCAGTGCCCTGAGGGACAGCTCCTACAATGAGCAGTTCTTC. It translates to CASALRDSSYNEQFF.